This TCR beta chain was captured in a study of vaccination and CD4 T cells after COVID-19. For the study at large: Each enrolled participant received a two-dose regimen of either BNT162b2 or mRNA-1273 vaccine. Typically, post-vaccine samples were obtained a median approximately 74 days after dose two, within a range of 14 to 241.

Germline V gene data show CDR1 as DFQATT and CDR2 as SNEGSKA (reference sequence). J lost 0 bases, V lost 6 bases, and 5 bases had no gene match. The CDR3 runs to 15 residues. The Oncomine TCR Beta short-read assay sequenced DNA from cultured CD4+ T cells. From cultured CD4+ T cells, genomic DNA was extracted. TCRdb used MiXCR to reprocess the PCR reads, holding one entry per CDR3 protein. The sample has more than 4,500 distinct CDR3 sequences, roughly 34% seen once. The treatment: roughly 11-day PBMC culture with coronavirus spike peptide pools or control peptides (ViraFEST assay). During the years 2011-2018, before the COVID-19 pandemic, the unexposed donor's CD4+ T cells were collected. On this clonotype: What it binds is not known.

V and J are TRBV20-1 and TRBJ2-2, with TRBD2 matching over 9 bases. Sequenced input: CD4+ T cells from blood, cultured in vitro. This sequence originates from a human donor in good health. The CDR3 sequence: CSAIAGGANTGELFF. For the CDR3, the DNA is TGCAGTGCAATCGCGGGGGGGGCGAACACCGGGGAGCTGTTTTTT.